Described below is a single T cell receptor beta chain sequence and its context. As yet, its antigen is unknown. Each TRB cDNA library was prepared by 5' RACE (with UMI labels). TCRdb reprocessed the 5' RACE reads and keeps a single row for each CDR3 protein, giving no DNA. Here the sample table reports 40,000 to 45,000 distinct CDR3 sequences. This specimen belongs to a study of CXCR3-negative and CXCR3-positive naive CD8 T cells. Study at large: Roughly 1.5 +/- 0.3 million TRB reads came from each library, giving around 130 million in total. The study's findings and limits: Memory cells showed distinct TRBV-TRBJ patterns, while the two naive subsets matched. Surface CD5 looked about the same in the naive subsets, so the authors worked out TCR strength from TRB CDR3 properties. Both naive subsets had comparably high diversity; memory CD8+ cells much lower.

The sample taken for sequencing was memory CD8+ T cells from blood. This TCR derives from a human donor in good health. Some clones in this sample may be carry-over from other donors' samples.

The CDR3 loop is CSVEQALNTGELFF. The chain is built from TRBV29-1 and TRBJ2-2; TCRdb's assignment of TRBD2 cannot be checked, as there is no DNA. Germline CDR1 reads SQVTM; CDR2 reads ANQGSEA. CDR3 length: 14 residues.